What follows are 28 T cell receptor beta chains derived from one specimen sequenced in a study of blood T cell repertoires in COVID-19 (dated by TCRdb to 2020 to 2021). Library preparation was by the immunoSEQ multiplex PCR assay. Imported from immuneACCESS, the table was reduced by TCRdb to in-frame sequences with V and J called. These copies leave out some clones; in studies compared against another copy, an unresolved V gene accounts for under half, and the cause of the remainder is not known. A total of about 28,000 clones appear in this sample, around 72% of them only once. Of the sample, more than 20% falls within the top ten clones. Source material: peripheral blood. These receptor sequences come from a boy aged 2 to 9 with active or convalescent COVID-19.

The table lists this clone with a count of one. V gene TRBV6-5 combines with J gene TRBJ1-2, with TRBD1 matching 8 bases. The CDR3 sequence is 14 residues long. The trim removed 8 bases at V and 3 bases at J, leaving 8 bases unmatched. Per the germline V gene, CDR1 is MNHEY and CDR2 is SVGAGI. The CDR3 region is CASGGRGLDYGYTF. In DNA, the CDR3 is TGTGCCAGCGGGGGCAGGGGGCTGGACTATGGCTACACCTTC.

The genes are TRBV6-2 or TRBV6-3 and TRBJ1-1; D gene ambiguous. CDR3 size: 14 residues. V was pared by 4 bases and J by 0 bases, with 9 bases between. Germline CDR1 MNHEY, CDR2 SVGEGT. The chain's CDR3 is CASSSNTLNTEAFF. DNA for the CDR3: TGTGCCAGCAGTTCGAACACCTTGAACACTGAAGCTTTCTTT.

This clone rates as medium-sized (0.01 to 0.1%). V usage is TRBV18 and J usage is TRBJ1-1; D is perhaps TRBD1 (5 bases). V was cut by 8 bases and J by 7 bases, with 14 bases left in between. Germline-derived CDR1 and CDR2 are KGHSH and LQKENI. The CDR3 is made up of 12 amino acids. The CDR3 region is CASLMGGNEAFF. The CDR3 region has the DNA TGTGCCAGCCTTATGGGGGGAAATGAAGCTTTCTTT.

The chain has TRBV14 and TRBJ1-1; no definite D call. The germline gives CDR1 SGHDN, CDR2 FVKESK. The CDR3 is 14 residues long. Trimming cost V 4 bases and J 0 bases, with 9 bases left between them. The CDR3 loop is CASSLAGMNTEAFF. The DNA of the CDR3 is TGTGCCAGCAGCCTCGCCGGGATGAACACTGAAGCTTTCTTT.

CDR3 DNA sequence: TGTGCCAGCAGTCGAATAGGGCGGGACACTGAAGCTTTCTTT. It encodes CASSRIGRDTEAFF. The chain carries TRBV4-2 and TRBJ1-1, with D unresolved. Trimming stripped 6 bases from V and 3 bases from J, with 14 bases between. The CDR3 covers 14 residues. The germline gives CDR1 LGHNA, CDR2 YNFKEQ.

This clone was seen just once. This chain uses TRBV7-9 with TRBJ2-6, with a weak D call TRBD2 (6 bases). The CDR3 length is 18 residues. V lost 6 bases and J lost 0, with 18 bases in between. Germline V gene data show CDR1 as SEHNR and CDR2 as FQNEAQ (reference sequence). The chain's CDR3 is CASRLSGTGLSGANVLTF. The CDR3 region has the DNA TGTGCCAGCAGGCTCTCCGGGACGGGACTCTCTGGGGCCAACGTCCTGACTTTC.

The chain carries TRBV27 and TRBJ2-1; 7 bases agree with TRBD2. J gave up 7 bases and V 3 bases, and 12 bases lay outside the gene matches. The CDR3 runs 16 residues. The germline V gene has CDR1 MNHEY and CDR2 SMNVEV (reference sequence). The DNA for the CDR3 is TGTGCCAGCAGTTTTGTTGGGGGGAGGGCCGCAAATGAGCAGTTCTTC. It is translated as CASSFVGGRAANEQFF.

The chain recombines TRBV6-5 with TRBJ2-7, with D perhaps matching TRBD2 (6 bases). V lost 10 bases and J lost 3, with 16 bases in between. CDR1 and CDR2 from the germline V gene are MNHEY and SVGAGI. This CDR3 is 13 amino acids long. The CDR3 region is CATRRGAFYEQYF. The CDR3, as DNA: TGTGCCACCCGGAGGGGCGCCTTCTACGAGCAGTACTTC.

The chain combines TRBV7-9 with TRBJ2-6; D remains unclear. The V and J ends lost 5 bases and 3 bases respectively, with 20 bases between them. This CDR3 contains 18 residues. CDR1 is SEHNR, CDR2 FQNEAQ, per germline (reference sequence). The CDR3 nucleotides are TGTGCCAGCAGCCGTTCAAACCCCTCGTCGGGTGGGGCCAACGTCCTGACTTTC. Protein product: CASSRSNPSSGGANVLTF.

The chain recombines TRBV4-2 with TRBJ1-2; TRBD1 matches 7 bases. The CDR3 is 16 amino acids. Germline loops: CDR1 LGHNA, CDR2 YNFKEQ. V dropped 4 bases and J dropped 6; count of bases not matched to a gene: 14. This CDR3 reads CASSRADRDWGHGYTF. For the CDR3, the DNA is TGTGCCAGCAGCCGGGCCGACAGGGATTGGGGGCATGGCTACACCTTC.

The CDR3 sequence is CASRPGQTYEQYV. The CDR3 DNA follows: TGCGCCAGCAGACCGGGACAAACCTACGAGCAGTACGTC. This sequence joins TRBV10-1 and TRBJ2-7; TRBD1 is a possible D gene (6 bases). The V and J ends lost 6 bases and 2 bases respectively, with 11 bases between them. This CDR3 contains 13 residues. CDR1 and CDR2 from the germline V gene are WNHNN and SYGVQD (reference sequence).

This chain connects TRBV6-2 or TRBV6-3 to TRBJ2-1; 8 bases match TRBD2. Trimming at V came to 6 bases and at J to 8 bases, leaving 6 bases not matched to a gene. Germline CDR1 MNHEY, CDR2 SVGEGT. This CDR3 contains 13 residues. CDR3 nucleotide sequence: TGTGCCAGCAGCCGCGGGGGGTACGATGAGCAGTTCTTC. Translated: CASSRGGYDEQFF.

The V and J genes are TRBV2 and TRBJ1-5, with 9 bases identical to TRBD1. In germline, CDR1 is SNHLY, CDR2 FYNNEI. V shed 8 bases, J shed 3 bases, and the junction held 5 bases outside the gene matches. This CDR3 has 14 residues. The CDR3, as DNA: TGTGCCAGCGATCGGGACAGGGTCAATCAGCCCCAGCATTTT. It encodes CASDRDRVNQPQHF.

The chain combines TRBV3-1 (or the pseudogene TRBV3-2) with TRBJ1-6; 7 bases agree with TRBD1. The trim removed 1 base at V and 0 bases at J, leaving 3 bases unmatched. Germline assignment: CDR1 LGHDT and CDR2 YNNKEL (reference sequence). This CDR3 is built from 17 residues. For the CDR3, the DNA is TGTGCCAGCAGCCAAGGGGGACAGAGCTCCTATAATTCACCCCTCCACTTT. As protein: CASSQGGQSSYNSPLHF.

The rearrangement joins TRBV12-3 or TRBV12-4 to TRBJ1-2, with D hard to call. This CDR3 spans 13 amino acids. Trimming left V 3 bases short and J 2 bases short, with 7 bases between. The CDR3 sequence: CASSFGRNYGYTF. The CDR3, as DNA: TGTGCCAGCAGTTTTGGCAGGAACTATGGCTACACCTTC.

V is TRBV5-4 and J is TRBJ1-1; possibly TRBD1 for D (6 bases). From germline, CDR1 is SGHNT and CDR2 YYREEE (reference sequence). CDR3 length equals 15 residues. Trimming stripped 4 bases from V and 2 bases from J, with 15 bases between. The DNA for the CDR3 is TGTGCCAGCAGCCCTGCGGGGGGCAGTAACACTGAAGCTTTCTTT. Its protein product is CASSPAGGSNTEAFF.

In its sample, this clone was seen a few times. The gene calls are TRBV10-2 and TRBJ1-2, with 9 positions matching TRBD1. V was clipped by 6 bases and J by 3 bases; unmatched bases: 8. The CDR3 covers 15 residues. Germline V lookup: CDR1 WSHSY, CDR2 SAAADI. The CDR3 bases are TGCGCCAGCAGATTGACAGGGGGAAGTGACTATGGCTACACCTTC. Protein product: CASRLTGGSDYGYTF.

The V gene is TRBV6-5, the J gene TRBJ1-1, with D perhaps matching TRBD1 (5 bases). Germline values: CDR1 MNHEY, CDR2 SVGAGI. The germline V and J ends were trimmed by 10 bases and 6 bases, with 21 bases remaining between them. This CDR3 comprises 14 residues. The CDR3 spells CATNPAGGRPEAFF. CDR3 DNA sequence: TGTGCCACCAACCCCGCCGGGGGAAGGCCTGAAGCTTTCTTT.

The chain recombines TRBV6-5 with TRBJ2-7, with 10 bases that match TRBD1. Germline V CDR1 and CDR2: MNHEY, SVGAGI. This CDR3 is 14 amino acids long. Trimming cost V 6 bases and J 3 bases; bases outside gene matches: 5. CDR3 in amino acids: CASRPRDRGYEQYF. In nucleotides, the CDR3 is TGTGCCAGCAGACCCCGGGACAGGGGCTACGAGCAGTACTTC.

The chain combines TRBV18 with TRBJ2-5; D is uncertain. Germline V lookup: CDR1 KGHSH, CDR2 LQKENI. V gave up 4 bases and J gave up 13 bases, with 16 bases separating them. This CDR3 contains 12 residues. This CDR3 is CASSRLHSFPYF. The CDR3 DNA reads as TGTGCCAGCTCACGACTGCATTCTTTCCCGTACTTC.

Details on this clone: Other DNA sequences in this sample translate to the same CDR3. The genes are TRBV6-5 and TRBJ1-2, with 7 bases identical to TRBD1. The CDR3 covers 14 residues. Germline CDR1 reads MNHEY; CDR2 reads SVGAGI. Losses at the gene ends were 6 bases for V and 2 bases for J; bases not matched to a gene: 6. CDR3 residues: CASSRMGQNYGYTF. CDR3 bases: TGTGCCAGCAGCCGGATGGGACAGAACTATGGCTACACCTTC.

The chain links TRBV4-1 to TRBJ2-3, with 14 bases lining up with TRBD2. The germline V gene has CDR1 MGHRA and CDR2 YSYEKL. With V trimmed by 0 bases and J by 4 bases, 6 bases remained unmatched. This CDR3 has 18 residues. The CDR3 DNA sequence: TGCGCCAGCAGCCAAGATGTCAGGACTAGCGGGAGGCCAGATACGCAGTATTTT. It codes for CASSQDVRTSGRPDTQYF.

The chain carries TRBV7-9 and TRBJ2-3, with TRBD2 matching over 10 bases. Germline CDR1 SEHNR, CDR2 FQNEAQ (reference sequence). CDR3 length: 16 amino acids. V dropped 5 bases and J dropped 6; count of bases not matched to a gene: 11. The CDR3 here is CASSPTAGGPFDTQYF. The CDR3 bases are TGTGCCAGCAGCCCCACAGCGGGGGGGCCGTTTGATACGCAGTATTTT.

The chain employs TRBV5-1 and TRBJ2-5; 8 bases fit TRBD2. Germline V gene lookup returns CDR1 SGHRS and CDR2 YFSETQ. This CDR3 has 16 amino acids. Trimming at V came to 4 bases and at J to 1 base, leaving 9 bases not matched to a gene. CDR3 amino acids: CASSATGGGLQETQYF. Written as DNA, the CDR3 is TGCGCCAGCAGCGCCACCGGGGGGGGCCTCCAAGAGACCCAGTACTTC.

This chain uses TRBV7-6 with TRBJ2-5; a possible D gene is TRBD1 (5 bases). The CDR3 length is 14 residues. CDR1 is SGHVS and CDR2 is FNYEAQ in the germline V gene. The germline V and J ends were trimmed by 2 bases and 2 bases, with 9 bases remaining between them. This CDR3 reads CASSLSPGQETQYF. The CDR3 DNA is TGTGCCAGCAGCTTATCCCCAGGGCAAGAGACCCAGTACTTC.

CDR3 region: CATSDSAYGGDTQYF. In nucleotides, the CDR3 is TGTGCCACCAGTGATTCCGCCTATGGGGGGGATACGCAGTATTTT. The chain combines TRBV24-1 with TRBJ2-3, with TRBD2 as a possible D gene (6 bases). CDR3 length: 15 residues. From germline, CDR1 is KGHDR and CDR2 SFDVKD. V gave up 2 bases and J gave up 6 bases, with 14 bases separating them.

The genes are TRBV5-1 and TRBJ2-5; no clear D gene. CDR3 size: 13 residues. The germline gives CDR1 SGHRS, CDR2 YFSETQ. Trimming pared 3 bases from V and 5 bases from J, leaving 11 bases between. CDR3 sequence reads: CASSSSIRETQYF. The CDR3 DNA reads as TGCGCCAGCAGCTCGTCGATACGGGAGACCCAGTACTTC.

The chain combines TRBV10-2 with TRBJ2-7, with 7 bases lining up with TRBD2. This CDR3 contains 14 residues. The trim removed 6 bases at V and 6 bases at J, leaving 11 bases unmatched. Germline lookup yields CDR1 WSHSY and CDR2 SAAADI. The CDR3 reads CASRSGGSFLEQYF. Here the CDR3 DNA reads TGCGCCAGCAGAAGTGGCGGGAGCTTCCTCGAGCAGTACTTC.